Detailed here is one T cell receptor (beta chain). Only in-frame clones appear in the TCRdb table, and some are missing; sequencing was by immunoSEQ multiplex PCR. The sample yields roughly 20,000 clones, around 90% seen once. The CDR3 covers 14 residues. The ends lost 4 bases at V and 5 bases at J; junction bases unmatched: 6. The V gene's germline CDR1 is SGHTS and CDR2 YDEGEE. This sample was taken from a study of T cells in localized non-small cell lung cancer. The TCR was taken from a male donor aged 60 or over with stage I squamous cell lung carcinoma. The chain is built from TRBV5-8 and TRBJ2-3; TRBD2 matches at 8 bases. The specimen was peripheral blood, collected before any cancer treatment. The CDR3 bases are TGTGCCAGCAGCAAGTTAAGCGGGAGAGATACGCAGTATTTT. This translates into CASSKLSGRDTQYF.